This T cell receptor beta chain came from a study of identical twins. Each CDR3 protein gets one entry after TCRdb re-called the 5' RACE reads with MiXCR. The table records roughly 480,000 distinct CDR3 sequences, less than 25% of them present only once. These data were also filed under a second study, of T cells expressing NK-cell markers.

The specimen was CD4+ T cells sorted from blood. This receptor was identified in a woman between 18 and 30 years old in good health.

CDR3 protein: CASSRLWSSGQTQNTEAFF. Written as DNA, the CDR3 is TGTGCCAGCAGCAGGCTTTGGTCGTCGGGCCAAACACAGAACACTGAAGCTTTCTTT. The chain employs TRBV11-1 and TRBJ1-1; no definite D call. V dropped 5 bases and J dropped 1 base, with 26 bases sitting between them. The CDR3 has 19 amino acids. CDR1 is SGHAT, CDR2 FQDESV, per germline (reference sequence).